These 17 T cell receptor beta chains share one sample of origin, sequenced in a study of response to subunit inactivated influenza vaccine. MiXCR was run by TCRdb on the RT-PCR reads, yielding one entry per CDR3 protein. The top ten hold 10% of the sample, which has approximately 300,000 distinct CDR3 sequences, around 22% seen once. The sequencing used PBMCs from blood, collected less than 22 months after vaccination. These receptors originate from a man aged 45 to 75 who received an inactivated influenza vaccine.

In this sample, this clonotype turned up a few times. The chain is built from TRBV6-5 and TRBJ1-3, with TRBD1 matching over 10 bases. The CDR3 has 15 amino acids. CDR1 and CDR2 (germline): MNHEY, SVGAGI. The V segment lost 2 bases and the J segment 4 bases; nucleotides outside the gene matches: 2. The CDR3 sequence: CASSYGTGAGNTIYF. The CDR3 nucleotides read TGTGCCAGCAGTTACGGGACAGGGGCGGGAAACACCATATATTTT.

This clonotype was recorded at least ten times. The rearrangement links TRBV4-1 to TRBJ1-4; 10 bases are shared with TRBD1. The CDR3 is 16 amino acids. Looked up from germline, CDR1 is MGHRA and CDR2 is YSYEKL. Trimming cost V 1 base and J 5 bases; bases outside gene matches: 4. CDR3 coding DNA: TGCGCCAGCAGCCAAGCCCTGGGACAGGGGAATGAAAAACTGTTTTTT. As protein: CASSQALGQGNEKLFF.

This clonotype appeared a few times. The chain carries TRBV6-5 and TRBJ1-5, with a tentative D call TRBD1 (6 bases). This CDR3 region has 17 residues. The V end was cut by 0 bases, the J end by 0 bases, with 12 bases between. CDR1 MNHEY and CDR2 SVGAGI come from the germline V gene. The CDR3 reads CASSYSRPGDSNQPQHF. The CDR3 DNA is TGTGCCAGCAGTTACTCGAGGCCAGGGGATAGCAATCAGCCCCAGCATTTT.

This clonotype was seen a handful of times. The CDR3 is CASSSGLIQETQYF. CDR3 nucleotide sequence: TGTGCCAGCAGTTCTGGACTAATCCAAGAGACCCAGTACTTC. The chain uses TRBV6-5 and TRBJ2-5; TRBD2 might be the D (6 bases). Germline V gives CDR1 MNHEY, CDR2 SVGAGI. The CDR3 covers 14 residues. V lost 4 bases to trimming and J lost 1 base, with 10 bases between them.

The chain combines TRBV7-9 with TRBJ2-3, with 9 bases that match TRBD2. Unmatched junction bases numbered 7, after V lost 3 bases and J lost 6 bases. The CDR3 has 15 amino acids. Germline CDR1 is SEHNR and CDR2 is FQNEAQ (reference sequence). CDR3 sequence: CASSLRGGVADTQYF. In DNA form, the CDR3 reads TGTGCCAGCAGCTTGCGGGGGGGTGTAGCCGATACGCAGTATTTT.

V and J are TRBV6-6 and TRBJ2-1; D ambiguous. The ends were cut back, 0 bases at V and 4 bases at J, with 1 base in the middle. CDR1 and CDR2 from the germline V gene are MNHNY and SVGAGI (reference sequence). The CDR3 is 12 residues long. CDR3 residues: CASSYSYNEQFF. CDR3 DNA sequence: TGTGCCAGCAGTTACTCTTACAATGAGCAGTTCTTC.

The table lists this clonotype with a few counts. The chain couples TRBV24-1 to TRBJ2-3; 7 positions agree with TRBD1. Germline V CDR1 and CDR2: KGHDR, SFDVKD. The CDR3 runs to 13 residues. V dropped 0 bases and J dropped 10; count of bases not matched to a gene: 3. CDR3 protein: CATSDLTGDAQYF. CDR3 nucleotides: TGTGCCACCAGTGATTTGACAGGGGATGCGCAGTATTTT.

This clonotype has more than one count but fewer than ten. The genes are TRBV6-5 and TRBJ1-1; D ambiguous. Per the germline V gene, CDR1 is MNHEY and CDR2 is SVGAGI. V lost 2 bases to trimming and J lost 0 bases, with 4 bases between them. The CDR3 consists of 13 residues. CDR3 sequence reads: CASSYRVNTEAFF. The CDR3 DNA sequence: TGTGCCAGCAGTTACCGGGTGAACACTGAAGCTTTCTTT.

This clonotype has only a few counts. The chain carries TRBV25-1 and TRBJ1-5, with 7 bases identical to TRBD1. CDR1 and CDR2 from the germline V gene are MGHDK and SYGVNS. CDR3 size: 14 residues. Germline trimming cut 6 bases from V and 5 bases from J; bases unmatched to any gene: 7. CDR3 sequence: CASSQTGRDQPQHF. The CDR3 nucleotides are TGTGCCAGCAGCCAGACAGGGAGAGATCAGCCCCAGCATTTT.

The V and J genes are TRBV12-3 or TRBV12-4 and TRBJ2-1; 7 bases fit TRBD1. Trimming took 5 bases from V and 6 from J; bases not matched to a gene: 10. The CDR3 has 15 amino acids. The CDR3 region has the DNA TGTGCCAGCAGTACGCCGGGACAGCGTATCAATGAGCAGTTCTTC. Translated: CASSTPGQRINEQFF.

This chain joins TRBV4-1 and TRBJ1-4; D unclear. In germline, CDR1 is MGHRA, CDR2 YSYEKL. The CDR3 has 13 residues. Trimming stripped 5 bases from V and 8 bases from J, with 12 bases between. CDR3 sequence reads: CASSWIRNEKLFF. In nucleotides, the CDR3 is TGCGCCAGCAGCTGGATCAGGAACGAAAAACTGTTTTTT.

The chain is built from TRBV25-1 and TRBJ1-5, with no clear D. This CDR3 contains 17 residues. V was trimmed by 0 bases and J by 1 base, leaving 13 bases between them. From germline, CDR1 is MGHDK and CDR2 SYGVNS. DNA for the CDR3: TGTGCCAGCAGTGAATATAGCCTCTCGGTGAGCAATCAGCCCCAGCATTTT. Translation gives CASSEYSLSVSNQPQHF.

This clonotype was observed a few times. The chain recombines TRBV11-2 with TRBJ2-7; D gene ambiguous. Germline V gene lookup returns CDR1 SGHAT and CDR2 FQNNGV. The germline V and J ends were trimmed by 0 bases and 2 bases, with 8 bases remaining between them. CDR3 length: 14 residues. This CDR3 is CASSLEVGTYEQYF. CDR3 DNA sequence: TGTGCCAGCAGCTTAGAAGTCGGAACCTACGAGCAGTACTTC.

The chain links TRBV18 to TRBJ2-7; 10 positions match TRBD2. After removal of 3 bases from V and 5 bases from J, the junction contained 7 bases not matched to a gene. The CDR3 loop spans 15 amino acids. The germline V gene has CDR1 KGHSH and CDR2 LQKENI. DNA for the CDR3: TGTGCCAGCTCACCGAAAGCGGGAGGGCCCCACGAGCAGTACTTC. Protein product: CASSPKAGGPHEQYF.

This clonotype was seen repeatedly, ten times or more. The chain is built from TRBV4-2 and TRBJ1-4; weak D call: TRBD1 (5 bases). Looked up from germline, CDR1 is LGHNA and CDR2 is YNFKEQ. Trimming removed 4 bases from V and 5 bases from J, with 11 bases in between. CDR3 length equals 14 residues. The CDR3 is CASSLAGTNEKLFF. In nucleotides, the CDR3 is TGTGCCAGCAGCCTGGCGGGGACGAATGAAAAACTGTTTTTT.

This clonotype was counted only a few times. The V call is TRBV12-3 or TRBV12-4, the J call TRBJ1-2, with a weak D call TRBD1 (5 bases). V dropped 6 bases and J dropped 0 bases, with 11 bases sitting between them. This CDR3 spans 14 amino acids. CDR3 in DNA: TGTGCCAGCAGCCCCAGGGTCCCTAACTATGGCTACACCTTC. This codes for CASSPRVPNYGYTF.

This clonotype was observed a handful of times. The V gene is TRBV4-1, the J gene TRBJ1-5, with 7 nucleotides matching TRBD1. CDR1 and CDR2 from the germline V gene are MGHRA and YSYEKL. This CDR3 comprises 15 residues. V dropped 0 bases and J dropped 6; count of bases not matched to a gene: 5. The DNA of the CDR3 is TGCGCCAGCAGCCAAGAAGATAACAGGGGTCAGCCCCAGCATTTT. This encodes CASSQEDNRGQPQHF.